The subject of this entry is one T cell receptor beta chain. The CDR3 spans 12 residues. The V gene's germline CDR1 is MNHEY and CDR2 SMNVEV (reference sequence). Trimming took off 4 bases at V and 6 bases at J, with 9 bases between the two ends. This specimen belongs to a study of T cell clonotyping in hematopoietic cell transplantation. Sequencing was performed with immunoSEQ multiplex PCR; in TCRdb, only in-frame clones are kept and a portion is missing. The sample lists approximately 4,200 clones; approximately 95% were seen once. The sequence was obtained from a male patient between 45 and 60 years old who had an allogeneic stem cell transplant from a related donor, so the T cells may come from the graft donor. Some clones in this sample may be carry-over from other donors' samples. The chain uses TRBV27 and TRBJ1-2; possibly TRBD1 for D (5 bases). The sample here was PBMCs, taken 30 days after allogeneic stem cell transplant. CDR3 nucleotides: TGTGCCAGCAGTTATCAGGGAAATGGCTACACCTTC. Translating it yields CASSYQGNGYTF.